The subject of this entry is one TCR beta chain. Its specific antigen is unknown. The input lacks base qualities; no much larger clone sits a single base away. This entry comes from a study of blood T cell repertoires in COVID-19 (TCRdb year 2020). With respect to the entire study: Samples from collaborators originated in the United States, Italy and Spain and spanned both the acute and convalescent phases of COVID-19. The repertoires were released in a freely available public database meant as a resource for research on the immune response to SARS-CoV-2. The material from the prospective study consisted of cDNA or gDNA derived from T cells, B-cell-depleted T cells, or PBMCs. The dataset comprised deeply sampled blood TCRbeta repertoires from subjects exposed to, actively infected with, or recovered from COVID-19. Where available, HLA class I and class II types were obtained from metadata supplied by the sample provider rather than from assay-based typing. Samples were obtained from the ongoing ImmuneRACE study (first 160 participants) and from over a thousand subjects provided by 6 global collaborators. A de-identified subject ID, COVID-19 status, age in years and sex were almost always included in the sample metadata. The full study reports these points: How much clinical and demographic metadata was included differed by source and by participant, and the metadata was provided uncurated.

The immunoSEQ Assay, a bias-controlled multiplex PCR, was used to amplify TCRbeta CDR3 regions from genomic DNA. Turning to the authors' computational methods: The number of nucleated cells in each sample was estimated from the amplification of reference gene primers within the assay. To quantify the absolute abundance of each unique TCRbeta CDR3 rearrangement, sequence reads were collapsed and filtered. For each sample, productive Simpson clonality was calculated as the square root of Simpson's diversity index across productive rearrangements. TCRdb limited this immuneACCESS table to in-frame rearrangements with V and J called. A share of clones is missing; checked studies link under half to unresolved V genes, and the rest is unexplained. From that table come the V and J calls and clone size; the DNA was used to work out D and trimming. The sample profile shows 100,000 to 120,000 clones; almost 80% of them were found once. The ten largest clones capture about a sixth of the sample.

The germline V gene encodes CDR1 SGHRS and CDR2 YFSETQ. The germline ends are 7 bases apart after V is trimmed by 0 bases and J by 1 base. From its cysteine to its phenylalanine, the CDR3 spans 14 amino acids. The DNA shown is the 42-base CDR3, in frame from base 1. Whole blood was collected in K2EDTA tubes by collaborating institutions according to the institutions' own protocols. Collaborator samples were shipped for TCRbeta analysis as frozen whole blood, isolated PBMCs, or DNA extracted from either sample type. The chain uses TRBV5-1 and TRBJ1-2, with no D gene named confidently. The receptor was isolated from a woman older than 75 with active or convalescent COVID-19. Sequenced sample: peripheral blood. The sequenced DNA is TGCGCCAGCAGCTTGGGGTCAGGTAACTATGGCTACACCTTC. It translates to CASSLGSGNYGYTF.